This is a list of T cell receptor beta chains from one sample in a study of spatial heterogeneity in lung cancer. TCRdb re-analysed the 5' RACE reads in MiXCR, keeping a single row per CDR3 protein. The sample contains over 50,000 distinct CDR3 sequences, approximately 6.3% of which appear only once. The sequencing used PBMCs, collected at surgery. The receptors shown here come from a female donor with early-stage non-small cell lung cancer. Both conserved end residues are part of each CDR3. A D gene is named only where the DNA matches it firmly. The size of a clone is reported for some rows only, either as once, few or many, or as a class for expanded clones.

>.|TRBV2|many|TRBJ2-5
TGTGCCAGCAGGAGGGGGACGCAAGAGACCCAGTACTTC
CASRRGTQETQYF
>TRBD2|TRBV10-3|.|TRBJ2-1
TGTGCCATCAGCTCCGGGACTAGCGGGAGTATAAATGAGCAGTTCTTC
CAISSGTSGSINEQFF
>.|TRBV7-9|.|TRBJ2-1
TGTGCCAGCTTGGCCTACAATGAGCAGTTCTTC
CASLAYNEQFF
>.|TRBV9|many|TRBJ2-3
TGTGCCAGCAGCGTGGGGAACACAGATACGCAGTATTTT
CASSVGNTDTQYF
>.|TRBV5-1|many|TRBJ2-2
TGCGCCAGCAGCTTAGGAAACCTGGGGGACACCGGGGAGCTGTTTTTT
CASSLGNLGDTGELFF
>TRBD2|TRBV20-1|.|TRBJ2-3
TGCAGTGCCCCAACTAGCGGAGCAGATACGCAGTATTTT
CSAPTSGADTQYF
>TRBD2|TRBV28|many|TRBJ2-4
TGTGCCAGCAGTTTAATGGCTAGCGGGGCCGAGGGAAACATTCAGTACTTC
CASSLMASGAEGNIQYF
>TRBD2|TRBV9|many|TRBJ2-2
TGTGCCAGCAGTGGGACTAGCGGGGCCATGGCCGGGGAGCTGTTTTTT
CASSGTSGAMAGELFF
>.|TRBV6-5|.|TRBJ1-2
TGTGCCAGCAGTTACACGGACGGACAATACACCTTC
CASSYTDGQYTF
>TRBD2|TRBV24-1|.|TRBJ2-1
TGTGCCACCAGTGATTTTCTAGCGGGCAACAATGAGCAGTTCTTC
CATSDFLAGNNEQFF
>.|TRBV5-1|many|TRBJ1-5
TGCGCCAGCAGCTTGGAGGCGGGGGCTCAGCCCCAGCATTTT
CASSLEAGAQPQHF
>.|TRBV5-6|.|TRBJ1-2
TGTGCCAGCAGCGAGACCCGTAACTATGGCTACACCTTC
CASSETRNYGYTF
>.|TRBV5-6|few|TRBJ2-2
TGTGCCAGCAGCTCGGTGACACCGAACACCGGGGAGCTGTTTTTT
CASSSVTPNTGELFF
>.|TRBV5-4|many|TRBJ1-4
TGTGCCAGCAGCTTGCAGGCAACTAATGAAAAACTGTTTTTT
CASSLQATNEKLFF
>TRBD2|TRBV6-6|.|TRBJ2-1
TGTGCCGCGGGACTAGCGGGAGGCAATGAGCAGTTCTTC
CAAGLAGGNEQFF
>.|TRBV7-9|many|TRBJ1-6
TGTGCCAGCAGCTTCATACCGGATAATTCACCCCTCCACTTT
CASSFIPDNSPLHF
>.|TRBV30|.|TRBJ1-6
TGTGCCTGGAGTTTGGCCCTGACAGCCGGGTTGGACTTT
CAWSLALTAGLDF
>.|TRBV6-6|.|TRBJ1-1
TGTGCCAGCAGTTACTCGAGTAGGACCCACGCCAATTACACTGAAGCTTTCTTT
CASSYSSRTHANYTEAFF
>.|TRBV7-7|many|TRBJ2-3
TGTGCCAGCAGCTTAACGGGGAGTAATACGCAGTATTTT
CASSLTGSNTQYF
>TRBD1|TRBV7-2|medium-sized|TRBJ1-2
TGTGCCAGCAGCTTAAGCCAACTACAGGGGCCTGGTAGAGGCTACACCTTC
CASSLSQLQGPGRGYTF
>.|TRBV7-9|many|TRBJ2-1
TGTGCCAGCAGCTTCTTAGGGAATAACTACTACAATGAGCAGTTCTTC
CASSFLGNNYYNEQFF
>.|TRBV12-3/TRBV12-4|many|TRBJ2-7
TGTGCCAGCAGTTCAGGGGGGGCCTCCTACGAGCAGTACTTC
CASSSGGASYEQYF
>.|TRBV20-1|few|TRBJ1-2
TGCAGTGCTATACAGCCTTCTAACTATGGCTACACCTTC
CSAIQPSNYGYTF
>.|TRBV7-2|few|TRBJ1-5
TGTGCCAGCAGCCGACAAGTCTCGGTTAGGGGAAATAGCAATCAGCCCCAGCATTTT
CASSRQVSVRGNSNQPQHF
>.|TRBV29-1|many|TRBJ2-7
TGCAGCGTTGAACCCGCAACTAGTGGGGTGCAGTACTTC
CSVEPATSGVQYF
>.|TRBV7-2|.|TRBJ2-3
TGTGCCAGCAGCCCGCCGGGGCGGCCAAGCACAGATACGCAGTATTTT
CASSPPGRPSTDTQYF
>.|TRBV5-1|few|TRBJ1-5
TGCGCCAGCAGCTTGGGGCAGGGAGTACAGCCCCAGCATTTT
CASSLGQGVQPQHF
>TRBD1|TRBV20-1|many|TRBJ2-3
TGCAGTGCGGCCGGGACAGGGGGTTCTCGGGGAGATACGCAGTATTTT
CSAAGTGGSRGDTQYF
>.|TRBV3-1|many|TRBJ2-6
TGTGCCAGCAGCCACTCTCCGGAGACCTCTGGGGCCAACGTCCTGACTTTC
CASSHSPETSGANVLTF
>.|TRBV9|many|TRBJ2-2
TGTGCCAGCAGGTCGGCAGGGAACACCGGGGAGCTGTTTTTT
CASRSAGNTGELFF
>TRBD1|TRBV5-1|many|TRBJ2-5
TGCGCCAGCAAAGTGGGACAGGAAGAGACCCAGTACTTC
CASKVGQEETQYF
>.|TRBV7-9|many|TRBJ1-4
TGTGCCAGCAGCCCCACCGTTCAAGGAGAAAAACTGTTTTTT
CASSPTVQGEKLFF
>TRBD1|TRBV28|many|TRBJ1-5
TGTGCCAGCAGTTTGGGGACAGGAGTCAATCAGCCCCAGCATTTT
CASSLGTGVNQPQHF
>TRBD2|TRBV12-3/TRBV12-4|few|TRBJ2-1
TGTGCCAGCAGTGGGGGGGTCAATGAGCAGTTCTTC
CASSGGVNEQFF
>.|TRBV18|many|TRBJ1-5
TGTGCCAGCTCACCGCAGGACACTAATCAGCCCCAGCATTTT
CASSPQDTNQPQHF
>.|TRBV7-2|many|TRBJ2-6
TGTGCCAGCATGTACTCTGGGGCCAACGTCCTGACTTTC
CASMYSGANVLTF
>.|TRBV5-6|many|TRBJ2-2
TGTGCCAGCAGCTTGGTTGGGGCCTCGAACACCGGGGAGCTGTTTTTT
CASSLVGASNTGELFF
>.|TRBV7-8|.|TRBJ1-1
TGTGCCAGCAGCTTAGCTAGGTCACAGGGTTGGACTGAAGCTTTCTTT
CASSLARSQGWTEAFF
>.|TRBV6-5|.|TRBJ1-5
TGTGCCAGCAGTTCCGACGACGGGGGAAGGCTTCAGCCCCAGCATTTT
CASSSDDGGRLQPQHF
>.|TRBV20-1|few|TRBJ2-2
TGCAGTGCTAGCCGGGACACCGGGGAGCTGTTTTTT
CSASRDTGELFF
>TRBD1|TRBV6-6|many|TRBJ1-5
TGTGCCAGCAGTCCTAGGGGGCAGCCGAGCAATCAGCCCCAGCATTTT
CASSPRGQPSNQPQHF
>.|TRBV12-3/TRBV12-4|medium-sized|TRBJ2-3
TGTGCCAGCAGTTTAACAAGCAGGGTTACAGATACGCAGTATTTT
CASSLTSRVTDTQYF
>TRBD1|TRBV28|many|TRBJ1-1
TGTGCCAGCAGTGGACAGGGGATTAAAGGTACTGAAGCTTTCTTT
CASSGQGIKGTEAFF
>.|TRBV12-3/TRBV12-4|.|TRBJ1-3
TGTGCCAGCAGCCCCTTAACGATCTCTGGAAACACCATATATTTT
CASSPLTISGNTIYF
>TRBD1|TRBV27|.|TRBJ1-5
TGTGCCAGCAGTGGACAGGGGTCCCGGCCCCAGCATTTT
CASSGQGSRPQHF
>.|TRBV28|many|TRBJ1-2
TGTGCCAGCAGTTTACCCGGGACGTCCTATGGCTACACCTTC
CASSLPGTSYGYTF
>.|TRBV5-1|many|TRBJ1-2
TGCGCCAGCAGCTTGGGTGTTCGGGGAAACTATGGCTACACCTTC
CASSLGVRGNYGYTF